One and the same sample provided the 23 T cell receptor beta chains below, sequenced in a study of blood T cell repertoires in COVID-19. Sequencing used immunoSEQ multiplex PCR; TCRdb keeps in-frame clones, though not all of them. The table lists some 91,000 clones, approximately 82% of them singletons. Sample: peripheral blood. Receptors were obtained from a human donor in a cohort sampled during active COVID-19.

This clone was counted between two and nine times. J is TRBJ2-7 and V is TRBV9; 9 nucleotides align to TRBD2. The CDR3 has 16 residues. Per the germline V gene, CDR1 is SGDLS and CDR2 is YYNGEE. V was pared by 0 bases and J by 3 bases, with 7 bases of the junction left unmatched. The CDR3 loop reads CASSVGILREGYEQYF. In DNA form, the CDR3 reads TGTGCCAGCAGCGTAGGTATACTGCGGGAGGGCTACGAGCAGTACTTC.

The CDR3 here is CASSFNSYEQYF. The CDR3 DNA sequence: TGCGCCAGCAGCTTCAACTCCTACGAGCAGTACTTC. The chain has TRBV5-1 and TRBJ2-7; D is unclear. The germline V gene has CDR1 SGHRS and CDR2 YFSETQ. This CDR3 is built from 12 residues. The V end was cut by 2 bases, the J end by 0 bases, with 3 bases between.

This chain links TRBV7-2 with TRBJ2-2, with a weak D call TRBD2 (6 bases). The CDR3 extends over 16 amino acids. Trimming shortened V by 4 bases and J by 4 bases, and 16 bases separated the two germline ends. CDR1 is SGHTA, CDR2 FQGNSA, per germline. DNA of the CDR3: TGTGCCAGCAGCTCACGACTAGATCGGGGCACCGGGGAGCTGTTTTTT. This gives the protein CASSSRLDRGTGELFF.

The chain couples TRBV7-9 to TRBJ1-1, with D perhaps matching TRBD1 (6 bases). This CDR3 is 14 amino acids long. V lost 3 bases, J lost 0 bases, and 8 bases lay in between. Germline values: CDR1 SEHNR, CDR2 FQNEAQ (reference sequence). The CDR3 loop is CASSFQGLNTEAFF. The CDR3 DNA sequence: TGTGCCAGCAGCTTCCAGGGGCTGAACACTGAAGCTTTCTTT.

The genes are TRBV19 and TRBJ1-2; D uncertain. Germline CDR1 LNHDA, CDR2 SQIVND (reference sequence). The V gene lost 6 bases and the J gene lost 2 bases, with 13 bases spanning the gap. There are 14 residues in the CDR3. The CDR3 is CASSNGRENYGYTF. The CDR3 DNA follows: TGTGCCAGTAGCAACGGGAGGGAGAACTATGGCTACACCTTC.

The CDR3 DNA follows: TGTGCCAGCAGCCTTCCCCCGGGACAGGTAATCCGTGGCTACACCTTC. This gives the protein CASSLPPGQVIRGYTF. The rearrangement links TRBV7-9 to TRBJ1-2; TRBD1 matches at 8 bases. Per germline, CDR1 SEHNR and CDR2 FQNEAQ (reference sequence). The CDR3 has 16 residues. V shed 5 bases and J 7 bases; nucleotides not matched to a gene: 15.

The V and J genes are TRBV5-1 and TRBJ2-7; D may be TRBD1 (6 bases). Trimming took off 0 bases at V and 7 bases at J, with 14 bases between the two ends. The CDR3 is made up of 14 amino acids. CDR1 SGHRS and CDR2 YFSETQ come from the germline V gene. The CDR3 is CASSLGHRVGEQYF. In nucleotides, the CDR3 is TGCGCCAGCAGCTTGGGCCACAGGGTGGGAGAGCAGTACTTC. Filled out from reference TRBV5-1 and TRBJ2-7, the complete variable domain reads KAGVTQTPRYLIKTRGQQVTLSCSPISGHRSVSWYQQTPGQGLQFLFEYFSETQRNKGNFPGRFSGRQFSNSRSEMNVSTLELGDSALYLCASSLGHRVGEQYFGPGTRLTVT.

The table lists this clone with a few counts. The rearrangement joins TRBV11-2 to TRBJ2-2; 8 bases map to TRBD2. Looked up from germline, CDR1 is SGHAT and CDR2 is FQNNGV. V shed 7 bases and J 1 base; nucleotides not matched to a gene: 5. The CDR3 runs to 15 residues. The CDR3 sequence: CASTLTSVNTGELFF. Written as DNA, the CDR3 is TGTGCCAGCACCTTGACTAGCGTGAACACCGGGGAGCTGTTTTTT.

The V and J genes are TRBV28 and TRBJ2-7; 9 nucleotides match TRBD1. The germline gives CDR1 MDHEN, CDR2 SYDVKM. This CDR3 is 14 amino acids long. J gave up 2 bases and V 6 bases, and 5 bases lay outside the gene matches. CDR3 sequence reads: CASSSRQGAYEQYF. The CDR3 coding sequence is TGTGCCAGCAGCTCTCGACAGGGGGCCTACGAGCAGTACTTC.

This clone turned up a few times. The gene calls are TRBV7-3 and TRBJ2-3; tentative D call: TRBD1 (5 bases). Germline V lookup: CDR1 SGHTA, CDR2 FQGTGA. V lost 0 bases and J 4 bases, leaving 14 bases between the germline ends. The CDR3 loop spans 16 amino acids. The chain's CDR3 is CASSLTGPSGPDTQYF. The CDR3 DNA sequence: TGTGCCAGCAGCTTAACGGGGCCATCCGGGCCAGATACGCAGTATTTT.

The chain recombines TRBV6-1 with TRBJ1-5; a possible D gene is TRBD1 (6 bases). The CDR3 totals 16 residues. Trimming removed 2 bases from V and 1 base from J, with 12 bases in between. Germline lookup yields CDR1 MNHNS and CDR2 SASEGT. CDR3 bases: TGTGCCAGCAGTGAAAGCCCCCAGGGGAGCAATCAGCCCCAGCATTTT. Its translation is CASSESPQGSNQPQHF.

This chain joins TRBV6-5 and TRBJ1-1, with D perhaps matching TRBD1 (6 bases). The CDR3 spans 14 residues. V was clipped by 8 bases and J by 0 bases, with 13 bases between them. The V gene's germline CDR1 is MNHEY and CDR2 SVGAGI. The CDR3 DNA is TGTGCCAGCCGGGGGGCAGGCCTGAACACTGAAGCTTTCTTT. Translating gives CASRGAGLNTEAFF.

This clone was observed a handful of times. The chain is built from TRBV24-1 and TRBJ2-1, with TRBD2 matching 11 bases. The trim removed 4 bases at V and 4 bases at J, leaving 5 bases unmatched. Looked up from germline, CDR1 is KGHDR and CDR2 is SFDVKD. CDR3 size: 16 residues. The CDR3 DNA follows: TGTGCCACCAGTGACTACACTAGCGGGAGTTACAATGAGCAGTTCTTC. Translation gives CATSDYTSGSYNEQFF.

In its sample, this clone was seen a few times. CDR3: CASSLGDTVSYEQYF. The CDR3 nucleotides read TGTGCCAGCAGCTTAGGGGACACCGTCTCCTACGAGCAGTACTTC. This rearrangement joins TRBV7-6 to TRBJ2-7; weak D call: TRBD1 (6 bases). The CDR3 is made up of 15 amino acids. Germline CDR1 SGHVS, CDR2 FNYEAQ. The ends were cut back, 1 base at V and 0 bases at J, with 10 bases in the middle. Full variable domain (missing parts from reference TRBV7-6 and TRBJ2-7): GAGVSQSPRYKVTKRGQDVALRCDPISGHVSLYWYRQALGQGPEFLTYFNYEAQQDKSGLPNDRFSAERPEGSISTLTIQRTEQRDSAMYRCASSLGDTVSYEQYFGPGTRLTVT.

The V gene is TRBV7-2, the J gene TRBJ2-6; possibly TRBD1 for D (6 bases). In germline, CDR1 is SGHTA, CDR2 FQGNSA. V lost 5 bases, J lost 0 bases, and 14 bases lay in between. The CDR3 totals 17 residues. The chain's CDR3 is CASSLVTGRSGANVLTF. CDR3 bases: TGTGCCAGCAGCCTCGTAACAGGGCGCTCTGGGGCCAACGTCCTGACTTTC.

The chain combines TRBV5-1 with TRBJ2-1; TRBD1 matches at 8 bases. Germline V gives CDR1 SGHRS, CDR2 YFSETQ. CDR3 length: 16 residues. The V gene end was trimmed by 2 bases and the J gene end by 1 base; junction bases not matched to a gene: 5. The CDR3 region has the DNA TGCGCCAGCAGCTTCCAAACAGGGGGATCCTACAATGAGCAGTTCTTC. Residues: CASSFQTGGSYNEQFF.

The CDR3 bases are TGTGCCAGCAGCTATCGGGGTGCGGGGGATGAGCAGTTCTTC. This translates into CASSYRGAGDEQFF. V is TRBV11-2 and J is TRBJ2-1, with 7 positions matching TRBD2. Trimming at V came to 4 bases and at J to 8 bases, leaving 8 bases not matched to a gene. CDR3 length equals 14 residues. Per the germline V gene, CDR1 is SGHAT and CDR2 is FQNNGV.

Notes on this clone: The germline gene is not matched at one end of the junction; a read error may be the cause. This chain's CDR3 is CVSSIVGTGEEKLFF. The CDR3 DNA follows: TGTGTCAGTAGTATAGTTGGGACAGGGGAGGAAAAACTGTTTTTT. The chain uses TRBV19 and TRBJ1-4; 10 bases line up with TRBD1. The CDR3 contains 15 residues. Per germline, CDR1 LNHDA and CDR2 SQIVND (reference sequence).

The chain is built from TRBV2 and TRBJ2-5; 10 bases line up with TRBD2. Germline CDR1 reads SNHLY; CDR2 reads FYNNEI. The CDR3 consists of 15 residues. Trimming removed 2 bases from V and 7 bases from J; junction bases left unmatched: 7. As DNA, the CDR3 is TGTGCCAGCAGTGAACTAGCGGGGGCTCTGGGGACCCAGTACTTC. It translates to CASSELAGALGTQYF.

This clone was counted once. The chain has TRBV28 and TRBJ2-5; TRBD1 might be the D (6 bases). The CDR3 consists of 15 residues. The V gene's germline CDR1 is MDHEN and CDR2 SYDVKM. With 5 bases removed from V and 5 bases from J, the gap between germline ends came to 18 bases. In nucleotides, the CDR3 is TGTGCCAGCAGTGGAAGGACAGTGGGCGGGGAGACCCAGTACTTC. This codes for CASSGRTVGGETQYF.

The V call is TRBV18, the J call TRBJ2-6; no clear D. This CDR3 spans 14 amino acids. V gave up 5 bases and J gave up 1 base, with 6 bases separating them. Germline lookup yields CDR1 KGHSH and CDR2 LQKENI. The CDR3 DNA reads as TGTGCCAGCTCAGGCGGTTCTGGGGCCAACGTCCTGACTTTC. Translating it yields CASSGGSGANVLTF. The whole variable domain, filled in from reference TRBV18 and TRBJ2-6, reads NAGVMQNPRHLVRRRGQEARLRCSPMKGHSHVYWYRQLPEEGLKFMVYLQKENIIDESGMPKERFSAEFPKEGPSILRIQQVVRGDSAAYFCASSGGSGANVLTFGAGSRLTVL.

The DNA for the CDR3 is TGTGCCAGTAGTCACAGGCGTTGGGACGAGCAGTACTTC. This encodes CASSHRRWDEQYF. The gene calls are TRBV19 and TRBJ2-7, with D perhaps matching TRBD1 (5 bases). This CDR3 has 13 residues. Germline V gene data show CDR1 as LNHDA and CDR2 as SQIVND (reference sequence). Trimming left V 5 bases short and J 5 bases short, with 13 bases between.

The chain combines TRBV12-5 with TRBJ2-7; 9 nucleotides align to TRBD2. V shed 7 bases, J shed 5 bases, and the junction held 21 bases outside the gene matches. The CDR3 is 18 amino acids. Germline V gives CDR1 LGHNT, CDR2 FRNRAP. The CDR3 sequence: CASAKPIRAGGPNDEQYF. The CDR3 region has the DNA TGTGCTAGTGCCAAGCCCATCCGGGCGGGAGGGCCTAACGACGAGCAGTACTTC.